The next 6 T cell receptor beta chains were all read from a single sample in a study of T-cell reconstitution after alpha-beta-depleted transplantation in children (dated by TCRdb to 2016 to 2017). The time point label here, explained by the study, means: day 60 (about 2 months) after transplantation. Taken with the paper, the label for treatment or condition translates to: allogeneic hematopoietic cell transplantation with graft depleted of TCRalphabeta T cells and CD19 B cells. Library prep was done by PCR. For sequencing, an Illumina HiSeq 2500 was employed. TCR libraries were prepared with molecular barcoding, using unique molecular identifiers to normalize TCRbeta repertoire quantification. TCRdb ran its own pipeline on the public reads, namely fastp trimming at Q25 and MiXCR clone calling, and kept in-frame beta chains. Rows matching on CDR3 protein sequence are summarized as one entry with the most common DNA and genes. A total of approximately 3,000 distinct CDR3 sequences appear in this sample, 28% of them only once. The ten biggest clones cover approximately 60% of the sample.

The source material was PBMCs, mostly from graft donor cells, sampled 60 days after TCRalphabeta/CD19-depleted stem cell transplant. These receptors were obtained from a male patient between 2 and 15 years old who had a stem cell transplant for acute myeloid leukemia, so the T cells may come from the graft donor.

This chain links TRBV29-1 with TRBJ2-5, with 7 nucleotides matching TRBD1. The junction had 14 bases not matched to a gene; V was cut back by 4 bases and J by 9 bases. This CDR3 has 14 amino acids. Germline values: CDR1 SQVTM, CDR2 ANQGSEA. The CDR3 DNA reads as TGCAGCGTTGCAGGGACAGCCTCACCGATGTCCCAGTACTTC. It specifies CSVAGTASPMSQYF.

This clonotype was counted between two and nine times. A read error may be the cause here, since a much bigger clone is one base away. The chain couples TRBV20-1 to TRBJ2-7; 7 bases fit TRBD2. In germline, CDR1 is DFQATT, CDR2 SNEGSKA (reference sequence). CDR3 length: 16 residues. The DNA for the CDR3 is TGCTGTGCTAGAGATGTGAGGGAGGGAGTTCACTACGAGCAGTACTTC. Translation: CCARDVREGVHYEQYF.

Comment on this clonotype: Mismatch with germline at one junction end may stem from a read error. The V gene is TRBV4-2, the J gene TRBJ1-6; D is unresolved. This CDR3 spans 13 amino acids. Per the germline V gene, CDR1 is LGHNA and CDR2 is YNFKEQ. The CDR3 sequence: CAISPRNGSPLHF. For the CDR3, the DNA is TGTGCCATCAGCCCCCGGAACGGGTCACCCCTCCACTTT.

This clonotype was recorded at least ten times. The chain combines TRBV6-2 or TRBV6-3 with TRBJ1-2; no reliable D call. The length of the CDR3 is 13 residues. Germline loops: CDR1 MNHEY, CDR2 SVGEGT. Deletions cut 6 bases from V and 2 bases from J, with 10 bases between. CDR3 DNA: TGTGCCAGCAGAACGACGGGAAACTATGGCTACACCTTC. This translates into CASRTTGNYGYTF.

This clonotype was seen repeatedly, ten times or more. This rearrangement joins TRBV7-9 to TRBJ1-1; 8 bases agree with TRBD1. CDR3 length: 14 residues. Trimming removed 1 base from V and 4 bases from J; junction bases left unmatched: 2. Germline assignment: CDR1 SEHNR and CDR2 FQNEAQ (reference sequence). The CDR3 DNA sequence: TGTGCCAGCAGCTTAGACAGGGGGAGCACTGAAGCTTTCTTT. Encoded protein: CASSLDRGSTEAFF.

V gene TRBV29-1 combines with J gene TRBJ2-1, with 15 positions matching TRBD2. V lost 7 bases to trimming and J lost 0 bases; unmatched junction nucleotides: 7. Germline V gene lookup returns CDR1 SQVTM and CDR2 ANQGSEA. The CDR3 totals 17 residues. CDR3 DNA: TGCAGCGCGAGGACTAGCGGGAGGGTGAGCTCCTACAATGAGCAGTTCTTC. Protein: CSARTSGRVSSYNEQFF.